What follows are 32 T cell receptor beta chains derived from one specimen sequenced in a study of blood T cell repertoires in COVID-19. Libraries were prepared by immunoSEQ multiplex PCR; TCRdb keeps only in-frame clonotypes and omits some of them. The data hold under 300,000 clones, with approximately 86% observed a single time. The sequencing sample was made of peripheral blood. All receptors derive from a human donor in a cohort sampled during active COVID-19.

In nucleotides, the CDR3 is TGTGCCAGCACTCATCCCCTGGCCGCCGAGCAGTACTTC. Translated: CASTHPLAAEQYF. This sequence joins TRBV5-6 and TRBJ2-7; no clear D. The CDR3 length is 13 residues. Germline lookup yields CDR1 SGHDT and CDR2 YYEEEE. V was cut by 6 bases and J by 6 bases, with 16 bases left in between.

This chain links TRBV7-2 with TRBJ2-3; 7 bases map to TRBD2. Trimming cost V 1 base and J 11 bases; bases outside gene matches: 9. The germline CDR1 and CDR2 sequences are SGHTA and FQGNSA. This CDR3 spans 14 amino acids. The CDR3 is CASSLGREPRGQYF. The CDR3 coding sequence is TGTGCCAGCAGCTTAGGGCGGGAGCCCCGGGGGCAGTATTTT.

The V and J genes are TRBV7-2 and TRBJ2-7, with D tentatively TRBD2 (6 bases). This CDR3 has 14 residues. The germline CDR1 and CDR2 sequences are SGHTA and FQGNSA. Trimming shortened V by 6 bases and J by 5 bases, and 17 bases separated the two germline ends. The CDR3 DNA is TGTGCCAGCAGTTCCCGGGGAGGTCTCAACGAGCAGTACTTC. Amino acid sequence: CASSSRGGLNEQYF.

CDR3 region: CASSASGGPSTDTQYF. Written as DNA, the CDR3 is TGTGCCAGCAGCGCTAGTGGAGGACCAAGCACAGATACGCAGTATTTT. The genes are TRBV11-2 and TRBJ2-3; a weak D match, TRBD2 (5 bases). This CDR3 region has 16 residues. Germline lookup yields CDR1 SGHAT and CDR2 FQNNGV. Deletions cut 5 bases from V and 0 bases from J, with 15 bases between.

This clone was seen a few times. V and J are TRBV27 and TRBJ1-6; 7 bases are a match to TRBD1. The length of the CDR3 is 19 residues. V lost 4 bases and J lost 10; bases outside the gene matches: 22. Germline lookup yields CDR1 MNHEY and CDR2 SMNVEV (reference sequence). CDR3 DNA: TGTGCCAGCAGTTACGAAAAGATAGGACGACAGGGCTGGGGATCACCCCTCCACTTT. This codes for CASSYEKIGRQGWGSPLHF.

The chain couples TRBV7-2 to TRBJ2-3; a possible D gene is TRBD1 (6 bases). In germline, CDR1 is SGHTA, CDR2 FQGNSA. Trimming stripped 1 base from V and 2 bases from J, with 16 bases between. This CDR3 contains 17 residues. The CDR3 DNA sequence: TGTGCCAGCAGCTTAGAAGGGTTGACAGGATCCACAGATACGCAGTATTTT. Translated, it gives CASSLEGLTGSTDTQYF.

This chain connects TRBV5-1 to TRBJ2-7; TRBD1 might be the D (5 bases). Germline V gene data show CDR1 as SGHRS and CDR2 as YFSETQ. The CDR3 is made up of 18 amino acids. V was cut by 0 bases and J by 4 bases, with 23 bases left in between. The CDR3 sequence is CASSLERFFRAGHYEQYF. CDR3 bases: TGCGCCAGCAGCTTGGAACGTTTTTTTCGGGCAGGGCATTACGAGCAGTACTTC.

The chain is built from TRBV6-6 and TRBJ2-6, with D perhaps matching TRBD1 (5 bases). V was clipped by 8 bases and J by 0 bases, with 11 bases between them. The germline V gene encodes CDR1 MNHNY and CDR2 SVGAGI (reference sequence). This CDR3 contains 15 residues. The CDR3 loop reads CASVGATSGANVLTF. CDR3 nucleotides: TGTGCCAGCGTTGGGGCAACCTCTGGGGCCAACGTCCTGACTTTC.

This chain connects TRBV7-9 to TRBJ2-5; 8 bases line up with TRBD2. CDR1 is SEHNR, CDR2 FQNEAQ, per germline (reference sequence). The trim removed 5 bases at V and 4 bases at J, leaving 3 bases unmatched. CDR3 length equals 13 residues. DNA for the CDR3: TGTGCCAGCAGCCCTACTAGCGGAGAGACCCAGTACTTC. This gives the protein CASSPTSGETQYF.

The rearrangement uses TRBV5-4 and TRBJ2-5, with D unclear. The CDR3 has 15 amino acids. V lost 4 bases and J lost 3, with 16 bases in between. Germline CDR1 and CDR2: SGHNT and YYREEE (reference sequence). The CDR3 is CASSGNLAIKETQYF. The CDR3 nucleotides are TGTGCCAGCAGCGGAAATTTAGCTATTAAAGAGACCCAGTACTTC. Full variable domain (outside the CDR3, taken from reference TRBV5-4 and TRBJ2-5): ETGVTQSPTHLIKTRGQQVTLRCSSQSGHNTVSWYQQALGQGPQFIFQYYREEENGRGNFPPRFSGLQFPNYSSELNVNALELDDSALYLCASSGNLAIKETQYFGPGTRLLVL.

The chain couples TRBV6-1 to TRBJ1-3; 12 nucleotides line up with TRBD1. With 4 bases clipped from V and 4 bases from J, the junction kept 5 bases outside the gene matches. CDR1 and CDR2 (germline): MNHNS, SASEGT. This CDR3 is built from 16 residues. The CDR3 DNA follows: TGTGCCAGCAGTGTGGGGACAGGGGGCGCCGGAAACACCATATATTTT. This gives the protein CASSVGTGGAGNTIYF.

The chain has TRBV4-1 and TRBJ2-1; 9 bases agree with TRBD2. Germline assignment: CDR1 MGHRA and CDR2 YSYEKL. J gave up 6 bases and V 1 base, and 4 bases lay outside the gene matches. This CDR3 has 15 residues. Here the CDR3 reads CASSQGGTSINEQFF. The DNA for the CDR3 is TGCGCCAGCAGCCAAGGGGGGACTAGCATCAATGAGCAGTTCTTC.

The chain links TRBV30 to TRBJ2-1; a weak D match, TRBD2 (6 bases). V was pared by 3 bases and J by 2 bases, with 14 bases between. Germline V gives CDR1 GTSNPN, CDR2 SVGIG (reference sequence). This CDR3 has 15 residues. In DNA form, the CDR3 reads TGTGCCTGGAGGGCAGGACTATTGGCCTACAATGAGCAGTTCTTC. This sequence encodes CAWRAGLLAYNEQFF.

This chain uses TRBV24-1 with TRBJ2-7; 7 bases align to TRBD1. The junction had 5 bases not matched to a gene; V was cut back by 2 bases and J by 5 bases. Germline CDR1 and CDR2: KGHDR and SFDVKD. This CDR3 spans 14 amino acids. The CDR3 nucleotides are TGTGCCACCAGTGATTCGACGACAGGGAACGAGCAGTACTTC. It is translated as CATSDSTTGNEQYF.

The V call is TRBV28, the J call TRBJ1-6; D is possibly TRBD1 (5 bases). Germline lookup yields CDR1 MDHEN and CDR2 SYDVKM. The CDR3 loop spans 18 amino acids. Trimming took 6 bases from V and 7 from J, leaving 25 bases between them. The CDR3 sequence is CASSKLQGITIENSPLHF. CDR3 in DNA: TGTGCCAGCAGCAAACTCCAGGGTATTACGATCGAGAATTCACCCCTCCACTTT. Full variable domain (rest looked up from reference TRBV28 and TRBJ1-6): DVKVTQSSRYLVKRTGEKVFLECVQDMDHENMFWYRQDPGLGLRLIYFSYDVKMKEKGDIPEGYSVSREKKERFSLILESASTNQTSMYLCASSKLQGITIENSPLHFGNGTRLTVT.

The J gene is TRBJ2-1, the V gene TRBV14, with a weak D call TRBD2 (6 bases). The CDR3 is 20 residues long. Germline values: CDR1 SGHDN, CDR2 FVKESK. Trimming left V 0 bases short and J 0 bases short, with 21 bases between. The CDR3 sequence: CASSQDRDLNLISSYNEQFF. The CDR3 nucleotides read TGTGCCAGCAGCCAAGATCGGGACTTAAATCTTATAAGCTCCTACAATGAGCAGTTCTTC.

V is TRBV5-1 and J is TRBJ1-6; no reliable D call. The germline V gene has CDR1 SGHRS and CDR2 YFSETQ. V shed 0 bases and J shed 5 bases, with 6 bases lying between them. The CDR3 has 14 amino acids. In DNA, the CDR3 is TGCGCCAGCAGCTTGGGGGGAGATAATTCACCCCTCCACTTT. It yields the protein CASSLGGDNSPLHF. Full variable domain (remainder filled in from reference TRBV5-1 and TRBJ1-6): KAGVTQTPRYLIKTRGQQVTLSCSPISGHRSVSWYQQTPGQGLQFLFEYFSETQRNKGNFPGRFSGRQFSNSRSEMNVSTLELGDSALYLCASSLGGDNSPLHFGNGTRLTVT.

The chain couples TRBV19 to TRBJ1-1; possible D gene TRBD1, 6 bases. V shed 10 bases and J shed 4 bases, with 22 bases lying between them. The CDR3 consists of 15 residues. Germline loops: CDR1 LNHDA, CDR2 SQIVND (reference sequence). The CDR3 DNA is TGTGCCACCGCGGAGTCGGGAACAGGGTTCACTGAAGCTTTCTTT. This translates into CATAESGTGFTEAFF.

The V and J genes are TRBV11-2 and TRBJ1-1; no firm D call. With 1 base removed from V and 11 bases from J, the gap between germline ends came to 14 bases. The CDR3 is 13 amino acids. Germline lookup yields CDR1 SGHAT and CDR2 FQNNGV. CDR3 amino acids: CASSLVTMTKAFF. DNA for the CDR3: TGTGCCAGCAGCTTAGTAACCATGACAAAGGCTTTCTTT.

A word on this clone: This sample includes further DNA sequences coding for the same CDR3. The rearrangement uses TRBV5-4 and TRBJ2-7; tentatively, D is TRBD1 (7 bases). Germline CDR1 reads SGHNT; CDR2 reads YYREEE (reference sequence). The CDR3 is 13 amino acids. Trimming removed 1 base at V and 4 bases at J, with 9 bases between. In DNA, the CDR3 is TGTGCCAGCAGCTTGCCAGGGGGGTACGAGCAGTACTTC. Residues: CASSLPGGYEQYF.

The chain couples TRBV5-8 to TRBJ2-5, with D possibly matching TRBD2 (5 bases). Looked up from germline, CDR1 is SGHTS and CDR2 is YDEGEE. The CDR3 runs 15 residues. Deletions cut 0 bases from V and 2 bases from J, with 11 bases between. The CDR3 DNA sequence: TGTGCCAGCAGCTTGGTGGGGTCGGGGCAAGAGACCCAGTACTTC. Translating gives CASSLVGSGQETQYF.

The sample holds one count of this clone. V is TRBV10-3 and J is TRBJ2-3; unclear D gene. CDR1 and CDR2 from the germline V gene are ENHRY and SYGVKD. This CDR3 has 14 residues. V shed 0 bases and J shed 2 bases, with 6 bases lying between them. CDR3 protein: CAISESTYTDTQYF. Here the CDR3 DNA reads TGTGCCATCAGTGAGTCGACATACACAGATACGCAGTATTTT.

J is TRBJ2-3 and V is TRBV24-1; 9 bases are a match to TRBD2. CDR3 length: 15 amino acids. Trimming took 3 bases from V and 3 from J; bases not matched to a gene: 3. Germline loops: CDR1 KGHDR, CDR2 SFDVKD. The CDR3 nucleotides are TGTGCCACCAGTGATCCAACTAGCGGGACAGATACGCAGTATTTT. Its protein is CATSDPTSGTDTQYF.

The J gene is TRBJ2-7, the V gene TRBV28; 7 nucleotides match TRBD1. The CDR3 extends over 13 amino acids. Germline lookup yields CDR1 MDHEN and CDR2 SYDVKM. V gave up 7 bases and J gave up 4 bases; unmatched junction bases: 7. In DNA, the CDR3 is TGTGCCAGCACTCGAGGGGGCGGGTACGAGCAGTACTTC. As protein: CASTRGGGYEQYF.

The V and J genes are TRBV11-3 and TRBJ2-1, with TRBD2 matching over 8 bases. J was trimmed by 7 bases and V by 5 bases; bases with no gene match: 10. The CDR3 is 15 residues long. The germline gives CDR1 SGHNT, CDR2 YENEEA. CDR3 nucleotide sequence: TGTGCCAGCAGCCTCCGTAGCGGGACTAGGAATGAGCAGTTCTTC. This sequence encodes CASSLRSGTRNEQFF.

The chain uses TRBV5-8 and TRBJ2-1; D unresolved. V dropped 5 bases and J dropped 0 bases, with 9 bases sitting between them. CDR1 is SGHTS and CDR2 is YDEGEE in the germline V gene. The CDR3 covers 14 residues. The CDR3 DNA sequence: TGTGCCAGCAGAAGAACGAGCTCCTACAATGAGCAGTTCTTC. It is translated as CASRRTSSYNEQFF.

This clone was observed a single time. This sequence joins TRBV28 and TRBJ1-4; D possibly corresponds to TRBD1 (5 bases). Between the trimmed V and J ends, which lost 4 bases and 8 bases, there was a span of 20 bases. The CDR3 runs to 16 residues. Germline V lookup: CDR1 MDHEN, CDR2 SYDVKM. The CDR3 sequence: CASSSASGGLVEKLFF. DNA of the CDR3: TGTGCCAGCAGTTCAGCGTCGGGGGGATTAGTGGAAAAACTGTTTTTT.

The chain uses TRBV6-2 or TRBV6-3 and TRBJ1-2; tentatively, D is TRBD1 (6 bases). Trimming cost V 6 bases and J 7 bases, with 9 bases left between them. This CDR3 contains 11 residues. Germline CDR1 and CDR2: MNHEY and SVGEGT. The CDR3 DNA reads TGTGCCAGCAGCCTAGGGGGTGGCTACACCTTC. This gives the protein CASSLGGGYTF.

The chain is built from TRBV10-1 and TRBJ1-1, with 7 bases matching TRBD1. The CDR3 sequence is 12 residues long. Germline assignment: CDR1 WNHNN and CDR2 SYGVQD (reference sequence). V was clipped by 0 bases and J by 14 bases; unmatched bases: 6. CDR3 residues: CASSESGTVAFF. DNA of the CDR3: TGCGCCAGCAGTGAGTCCGGGACAGTAGCATTCTTT.

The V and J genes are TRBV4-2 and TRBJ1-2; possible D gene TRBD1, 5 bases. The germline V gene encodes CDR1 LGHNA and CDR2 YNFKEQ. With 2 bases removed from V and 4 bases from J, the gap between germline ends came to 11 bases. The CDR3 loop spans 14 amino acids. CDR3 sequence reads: CASSQPQGGYGYTF. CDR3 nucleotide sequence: TGTGCCAGCAGCCAACCTCAGGGAGGCTATGGCTACACCTTC.

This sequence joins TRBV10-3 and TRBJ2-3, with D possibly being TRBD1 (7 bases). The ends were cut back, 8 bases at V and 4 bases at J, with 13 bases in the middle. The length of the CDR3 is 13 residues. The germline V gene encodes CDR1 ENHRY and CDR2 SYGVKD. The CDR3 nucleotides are TGTGCCATCTCAACAGGGGAGGCAGATACGCAGTATTTT. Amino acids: CAISTGEADTQYF.

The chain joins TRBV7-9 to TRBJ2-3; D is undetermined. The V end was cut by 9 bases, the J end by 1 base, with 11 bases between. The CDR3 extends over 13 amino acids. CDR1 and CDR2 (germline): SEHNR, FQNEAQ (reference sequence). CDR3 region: CASHTGGTDTQYF. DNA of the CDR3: TGTGCCAGTCACACCGGAGGCACAGATACGCAGTATTTT.